The 21 T cell receptor beta chains below come from one sample, sequenced in a study of shared clonotypes between healthy human individuals. The data were produced by immunoSEQ multiplex PCR, yet TCRdb's version contains in-frame clones alone and is incomplete. The table has millions of clones, over 85% seen once. Sequences were obtained from naive CD4+ T cells sorted from blood. The subset denotes: CD45RA+ positively selected. The receptor source for this set is a man aged 18-30 years in good health.

V is TRBV7-9 and J is TRBJ2-3, with D perhaps given as TRBD1 or TRBD2 (5 bases each). The CDR3 has 12 residues. Trimming took off 5 bases at V and 10 bases at J, with 13 bases between the two ends. Germline V gives CDR1 SEHNR, CDR2 FQNEAQ (reference sequence). CDR3 sequence reads: CASSRDHGAQYF. For the CDR3, the DNA is TGTGCCAGCAGCCGGGACCATGGGGCGCAGTATTTT.

This clone was seen only once. The chain is built from TRBV6-5 and TRBJ1-6, with a tentative D call TRBD1 (5 bases). The CDR3 length is 16 residues. Trimming took 3 bases from V and 8 from J, leaving 17 bases between them. The germline CDR1 and CDR2 sequences are MNHEY and SVGAGI. Here the CDR3 reads CASSYNGGRADSPLHF. CDR3 nucleotide sequence: TGTGCCAGCAGTTATAACGGGGGAAGGGCGGATTCACCCCTCCACTTT.

The chain has TRBV25-1 and TRBJ2-7; 8 positions match TRBD2. The CDR3 covers 15 residues. J gave up 6 bases and V 10 bases, and 17 bases lay outside the gene matches. Per the germline V gene, CDR1 is MGHDK and CDR2 is SYGVNS. The CDR3 spells CANGGAGLAAGEQYF. The CDR3 bases are TGTGCCAACGGAGGGGCCGGACTAGCAGCCGGCGAGCAGTACTTC.

This chain joins TRBV30 and TRBJ2-5; the D gene is possibly TRBD2 (5 bases). The CDR3 is made up of 13 amino acids. The germline CDR1 and CDR2 sequences are GTSNPN and SVGIG (reference sequence). V lost 3 bases and J lost 9, with 17 bases in between. CDR3 protein: CAWSGESTWAQYF. CDR3 nucleotides: TGTGCCTGGAGCGGGGAGTCTACATGGGCCCAGTACTTC.

This chain joins TRBV28 and TRBJ1-5; 8 bases align to TRBD1. From germline, CDR1 is MDHEN and CDR2 SYDVKM. V trimming: 4 bases; J trimming: 2 bases; junction bases outside the gene matches: 7. The CDR3 extends over 16 amino acids. The CDR3 bases are TGTGCCAGCAGTTGGACAGGGCCTCTGGGCAATCAGCCCCAGCATTTT. Its translation: CASSWTGPLGNQPQHF.

The rearrangement uses TRBV7-6 and TRBJ2-1; D is unclear. The V gene's germline CDR1 is SGHVS and CDR2 FNYEAQ. Trimming removed 7 bases at V and 7 bases at J, with 14 bases between. This CDR3 has 13 amino acids. In nucleotides, the CDR3 is TGTGCCAGCAACGCGGTGGGTCAGAATGAGCAGTTCTTC. This sequence encodes CASNAVGQNEQFF.

This clone was observed a single time. This same CDR3 is encoded by further DNA sequences in the sample. The chain uses TRBV19 and TRBJ2-6; D unclear. V was cut by 7 bases and J by 4 bases, with 8 bases left in between. The CDR3 runs 13 residues. Germline V gives CDR1 LNHDA, CDR2 SQIVND (reference sequence). The CDR3 reads CASTEAGANVLTF. The CDR3 DNA follows: TGTGCCAGTACCGAAGCAGGGGCCAACGTCCTGACTTTC.

The chain links TRBV7-9 to TRBJ2-7; TRBD2 matches 9 bases. CDR1 is SEHNR, CDR2 FQNEAQ, per germline (reference sequence). V dropped 0 bases and J dropped 6; count of bases not matched to a gene: 6. The CDR3 covers 15 residues. The CDR3 sequence: CASSLAAAGGAEQYF. The CDR3 DNA is TGTGCCAGCAGCTTAGCGGCAGCGGGGGGCGCCGAGCAGTACTTC.

The chain has TRBV10-3 and TRBJ1-4, with D unclear. Trimming took 6 bases from V and 0 from J, leaving 5 bases between them. CDR1 and CDR2 (germline): ENHRY, SYGVKD. The CDR3 is 13 residues long. As DNA, the CDR3 is TGTGCCATCAGCCACTCAACTAATGAAAAACTGTTTTTT. Protein product: CAISHSTNEKLFF.

The rearrangement joins TRBV6-5 to TRBJ2-1; D remains ambiguous. The ends were cut back, 7 bases at V and 0 bases at J, with 13 bases in the middle. This CDR3 spans 15 amino acids. The germline V gene has CDR1 MNHEY and CDR2 SVGAGI. DNA of the CDR3: TGTGCCAGCAAAAACGCCGTAAGCTCCTACAATGAGCAGTTCTTC. Translated, it gives CASKNAVSSYNEQFF.

The chain has TRBV5-1 and TRBJ1-4; D is unclear. The CDR3 has 14 residues. Per the germline V gene, CDR1 is SGHRS and CDR2 is YFSETQ. Trimming took off 4 bases at V and 6 bases at J, with 13 bases between the two ends. CDR3 bases: TGCGCCAGCAGCATCCCCTCAGAACATGAAAAACTGTTTTTT. As protein: CASSIPSEHEKLFF.

The V gene is TRBV5-1, the J gene TRBJ2-7; 9 bases line up with TRBD2. The CDR3 has 15 amino acids. Per germline, CDR1 SGHRS and CDR2 YFSETQ. With 0 bases clipped from V and 3 bases from J, the junction kept 4 bases outside the gene matches. CDR3 sequence: CASSLEAGGRYEQYF. CDR3 nucleotides: TGCGCCAGCAGCTTGGAAGCGGGAGGTCGCTACGAGCAGTACTTC.

The chain links TRBV5-5 to TRBJ1-1, with TRBD1 matching 7 bases. Germline V gene sequence: CDR1 SGHKS, CDR2 YYEKEE (reference sequence). Germline trimming cut 1 base from V and 10 bases from J; bases unmatched to any gene: 4. This CDR3 spans 12 amino acids. DNA of the CDR3: TGTGCCAGCAGCTTGAAAGGACAGGTAGCTTTCTTT. It translates to CASSLKGQVAFF.

The V and J genes are TRBV7-9 and TRBJ1-1; tentative D call: TRBD1 (6 bases). V dropped 4 bases and J dropped 2 bases, with 11 bases sitting between them. Germline CDR1 and CDR2: SEHNR and FQNEAQ (reference sequence). The CDR3 is 14 amino acids. The CDR3: CASSSTQGNTEAFF. CDR3 nucleotides: TGTGCCAGCAGCTCTACACAGGGTAACACTGAAGCTTTCTTT.

The chain has TRBV30 and TRBJ2-7; D uncertain. The germline V gene encodes CDR1 GTSNPN and CDR2 SVGIG (reference sequence). The CDR3 spans 12 residues. Trimming shortened V by 2 bases and J by 3 bases, and 8 bases separated the two germline ends. This chain's CDR3 is CAWSSHNYEQYF. The CDR3 coding sequence is TGTGCCTGGAGTAGTCACAACTACGAGCAGTACTTC.

The rearrangement joins TRBV18 to TRBJ1-1; D unresolved. The V and J ends lost 3 bases and 3 bases respectively, with 11 bases between them. Looked up from germline, CDR1 is KGHSH and CDR2 is LQKENI. The CDR3 has 14 residues. The CDR3 bases are TGTGCCAGCTCACCCCAACAAGTGGACACTGAAGCTTTCTTT. It yields the protein CASSPQQVDTEAFF.

The DNA of the CDR3 is TGTGCCAGCAGCGAGCGACAGATCCCTTTCTACGAGCAGTACTTC. It codes for CASSERQIPFYEQYF. The chain links TRBV11-3 to TRBJ2-7; tentatively, D is TRBD1 (5 bases). The CDR3 has 15 amino acids. V was trimmed by 5 bases and J by 3 bases, leaving 17 bases between them. Germline V gives CDR1 SGHNT, CDR2 YENEEA.

This clone was detected once. The same CDR3 can be traced to other DNA sequences in this sample. The chain links TRBV9 to TRBJ1-1; perhaps TRBD1 as D (6 bases). Per germline, CDR1 SGDLS and CDR2 YYNGEE. Trimming removed 0 bases from V and 1 base from J, with 13 bases in between. The CDR3 totals 16 residues. CDR3 in amino acids: CASSVGTGRGNTEAFF. The CDR3 coding sequence is TGTGCCAGCAGCGTAGGAACAGGGCGGGGGAACACTGAAGCTTTCTTT.

This chain uses TRBV6-5 with TRBJ2-2, with D perhaps being TRBD1 or TRBD2 (5 bases each). The CDR3 extends over 15 amino acids. Germline-derived CDR1 and CDR2 are MNHEY and SVGAGI. V lost 8 bases and J 0 bases, leaving 13 bases between the germline ends. The CDR3 DNA sequence: TGTGCCAGCGCCAAGGGGACCTCGAACACCGGGGAGCTGTTTTTT. This translates into CASAKGTSNTGELFF.

The chain has TRBV7-2 and TRBJ2-7, with D possibly matching TRBD1 (6 bases). V lost 3 bases to trimming and J lost 0 bases, with 12 bases between them. Germline V gene lookup returns CDR1 SGHTA and CDR2 FQGNSA. The CDR3 runs to 15 residues. CDR3 sequence reads: CASSLLRGASYEQYF. The CDR3 coding sequence is TGTGCCAGCAGCTTGCTCAGGGGAGCCTCCTACGAGCAGTACTTC.

The J gene is TRBJ1-4, the V gene TRBV4-3; 8 positions match TRBD1. CDR3 length: 17 amino acids. Germline loops: CDR1 LGHNA, CDR2 YSLEER. J gave up 2 bases and V 1 base, and 6 bases lay outside the gene matches. This CDR3 is CASSQAAYRGTNEKLFF. CDR3 nucleotides: TGCGCCAGCAGCCAAGCTGCGTACAGGGGGACTAATGAAAAACTGTTTTTT.